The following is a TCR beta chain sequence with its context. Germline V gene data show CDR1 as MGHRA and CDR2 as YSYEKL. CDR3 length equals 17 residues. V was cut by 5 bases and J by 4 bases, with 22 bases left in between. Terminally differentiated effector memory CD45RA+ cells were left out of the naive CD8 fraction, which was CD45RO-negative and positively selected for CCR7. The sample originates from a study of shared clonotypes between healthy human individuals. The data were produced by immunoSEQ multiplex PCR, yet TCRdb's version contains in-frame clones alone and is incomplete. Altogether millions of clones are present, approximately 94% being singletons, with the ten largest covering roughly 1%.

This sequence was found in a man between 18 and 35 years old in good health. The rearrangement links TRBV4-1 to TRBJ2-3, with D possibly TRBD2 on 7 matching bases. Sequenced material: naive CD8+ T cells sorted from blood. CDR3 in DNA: TGCGCCAGCAGCTACAGTGGGGGGCGGGAGTTGCCAGATACGCAGTATTTT. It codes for CASSYSGGRELPDTQYF.